This T cell receptor (beta chain) originates from a study of lymphopenia after photon versus proton radiotherapy (dated by TCRdb to between 2019 and 2020). Context from the whole study: The immunological effects of photon versus proton radiation therapy were compared in patients with gastrointestinal tumors who developed high-grade lymphopenia. The cohort included some 20 patients with gastrointestinal tumors who developed lymphopenia after receiving either photon or proton therapy. The goal of the study was to characterize the differences between the two radiation modalities in how they affect the immune system. Findings and caveats that apply to the study as a whole: During treatment, patients who received photon therapy lost naive T cells and TCR diversity and gained effector/memory populations, whereas patients who received proton therapy remained relatively stable. The survival association was assessed only in patients who died, and better survival with proton therapy was presented by the authors as a possibility rather than a demonstrated result. After the lymphocyte count nadir, oligoclonal expansion, especially of CD8+ Temra cells, was observed in photon-treated repertoires, and the drop in diversity was driven by this expansion. Across the cohort, a larger post-nadir drop in TCR diversity was inversely correlated with overall survival time among patients who died.

This clone has just a few counts. What this receptor recognizes is not known. Per-nucleotide qualities are absent, and no much larger clonotype sits a single base away. Libraries were constructed by the immunoSEQ multiplex PCR assay. T cell repertoires were profiled by deep sequencing of rearranged TCR beta loci, alongside multiparametric flow cytometry. TCRdb stores this immuneACCESS table with in-frame sequences only. Part of the clones is absent; in the studies checked, under half of the shortfall reflects unresolved V genes, and no reason is known for the rest. The sample profile shows roughly 58,000 clones; about nine tenths of them were found once. The ten largest clones represent 9.5% to 15% of the sample. Looking up the germline V gene (reference sequence) yields CDR1 SEHNR and CDR2 FQNEAQ. The junction carries 13 bases between V and J, which are trimmed by 5 bases and 0 bases respectively. Reading from cysteine to phenylalanine, the CDR3 counts 15 amino acids. This entry keeps only the CDR3 DNA: 45 bases, framed from base 1.

The chain is encoded by TRBV7-9 joined to TRBJ2-5; a weak D assignment points to TRBD2 (6 bases agree). The clonotype originates from a man older than 75 with esophageal cancer. The specimen comprised peripheral blood, sampled from a patient treated with proton-based radiotherapy. The nucleotides read TGTGCCAGCAGCCTACTCCCGGGAGACCAAGAGACCCAGTACTTC. This sequence encodes CASSLLPGDQETQYF.